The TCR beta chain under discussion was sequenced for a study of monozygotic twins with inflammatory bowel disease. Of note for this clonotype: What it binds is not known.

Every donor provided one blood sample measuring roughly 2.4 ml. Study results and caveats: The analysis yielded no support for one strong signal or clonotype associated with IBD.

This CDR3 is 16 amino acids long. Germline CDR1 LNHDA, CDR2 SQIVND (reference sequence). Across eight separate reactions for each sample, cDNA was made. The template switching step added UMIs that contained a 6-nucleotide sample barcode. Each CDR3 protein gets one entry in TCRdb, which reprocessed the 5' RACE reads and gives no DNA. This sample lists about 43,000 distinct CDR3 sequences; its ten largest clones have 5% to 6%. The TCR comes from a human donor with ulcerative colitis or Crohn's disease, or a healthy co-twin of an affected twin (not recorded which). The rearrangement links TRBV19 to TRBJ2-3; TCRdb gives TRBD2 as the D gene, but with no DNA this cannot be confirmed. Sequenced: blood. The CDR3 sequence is CASSIISPGGTDTQYF. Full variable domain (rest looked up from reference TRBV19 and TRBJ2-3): DGGITQSPKYLFRKEGQNVTLSCEQNLNHDAMYWYRQDPGQGLRLIYYSQIVNDFQKGDIAEGYSVSREKKESFPLTVTSAQKNPTAFYLCASSIISPGGTDTQYFGPGTRLTVL.